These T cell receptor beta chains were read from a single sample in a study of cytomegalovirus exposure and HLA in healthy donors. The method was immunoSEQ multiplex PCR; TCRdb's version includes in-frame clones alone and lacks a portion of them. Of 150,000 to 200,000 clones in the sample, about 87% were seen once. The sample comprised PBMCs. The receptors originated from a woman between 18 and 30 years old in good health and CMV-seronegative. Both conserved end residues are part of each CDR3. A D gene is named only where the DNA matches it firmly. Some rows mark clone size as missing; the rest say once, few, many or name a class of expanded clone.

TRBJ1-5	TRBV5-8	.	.	TGTGCCAGCAGCTTGCTCAATCAGCCCCAGCATTTT	CASSLLNQPQHF
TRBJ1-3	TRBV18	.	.	TGTGCCAGCTCAGCACGAGCAGGCTCTGGAAACACCATATATTTT	CASSARAGSGNTIYF
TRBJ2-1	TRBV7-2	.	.	TGTGCCAGCAGCTTAGGGGGAGCGACACAGCAGTTCTTC	CASSLGGATQQFF
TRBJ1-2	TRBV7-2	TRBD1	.	TGTGCCAGCAGCTCAGCGGGGCTGCAGGGGGGCGGCTACACCTTC	CASSSAGLQGGGYTF
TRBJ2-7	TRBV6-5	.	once	TGTGCCAGCAGTGACGCGGGACTGACCTACGAGCAGTACTTC	CASSDAGLTYEQYF
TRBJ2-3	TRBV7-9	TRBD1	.	TGTGCCAGCAGCTTAGTAGGGGGCACGGATACGCAGTATTTT	CASSLVGGTDTQYF
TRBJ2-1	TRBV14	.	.	TGTGCCAGCAGCCAGCTATATGAGCAGTTCTTC	CASSQLYEQFF
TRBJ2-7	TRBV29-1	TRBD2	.	TGCAGCGTCCTAGCGGGAGGCCCCGAGCAGTACTTC	CSVLAGGPEQYF
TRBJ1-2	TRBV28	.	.	TGTGCCAGCAGTTTAGGGGGACAAGGTTTGACCTTC	CASSLGGQGLTF
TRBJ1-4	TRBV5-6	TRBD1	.	TGTGCCAGCCACAGGAGGGGGCCTGCTAATGAAAAACTGTTTTTT	CASHRRGPANEKLFF
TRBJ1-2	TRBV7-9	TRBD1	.	TGTGCCAGCAGCTTTGTAGGGGGCGTAGGCTACACCTTC	CASSFVGGVGYTF
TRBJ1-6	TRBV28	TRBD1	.	TGTGCCAGCAGCACAGGGGTAGGGACCCTCCACTTT	CASSTGVGTLHF
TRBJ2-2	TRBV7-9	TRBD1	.	TGTTCCAGCAGCCAGGACAGGGCCCCGAACACCGGGGAGCTGTTTTTT	CSSSQDRAPNTGELFF
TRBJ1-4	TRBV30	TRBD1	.	TGTGCCTGGAGTGTGGGACAGCTTAATGAAAAACTGTTTTTT	CAWSVGQLNEKLFF
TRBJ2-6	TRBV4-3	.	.	TGCGCCAGCAGCTCAACAGGGTCCGGGGCCAACGTCCTGACTTTC	CASSSTGSGANVLTF
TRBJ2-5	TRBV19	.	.	TGTGCCAGTAGTATAGGTGGGGGGGCGCGGGAGACCCAGTACTTC	CASSIGGGARETQYF
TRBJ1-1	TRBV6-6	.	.	TGTGCCAGCAGTTTCATGGGGGGCACTGAAGCTTTCTTT	CASSFMGGTEAFF
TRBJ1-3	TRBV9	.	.	TGTGCCAGCAGCGTCGGTTCTGGAAACACCATATATTTT	CASSVGSGNTIYF
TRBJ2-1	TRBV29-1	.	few	TGCAGCGTCCAGGACTACCCATGGGGTGAGCAGTTCTTC	CSVQDYPWGEQFF
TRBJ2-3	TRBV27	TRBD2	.	TGTGCCAGCAGATTACTAGCGGCGAGCACAGATACGCAGTATTTT	CASRLLAASTDTQYF
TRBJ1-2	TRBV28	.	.	TGTGCCAGCAGTTTATGGGGGCAGGCGGGCTACACCTTC	CASSLWGQAGYTF
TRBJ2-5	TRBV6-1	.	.	TGTGCCAGCAGCGAAGAGGGGTTAGGGTGGGTGACCCAGTACTTC	CASSEEGLGWVTQYF
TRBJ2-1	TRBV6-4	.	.	TGTGCCAGCAGCCCACGGGGCGGGGCACCCTACAATGAGCAGTTCTTC	CASSPRGGAPYNEQFF
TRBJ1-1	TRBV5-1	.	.	TGCGCCAGCAGCATAGGACTTAACACTGAAGCTTTCTTT	CASSIGLNTEAFF
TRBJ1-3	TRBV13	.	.	TGTGCCAGCAGCTCCGGGGTGGACTGGCGAAACACCATATATTTT	CASSSGVDWRNTIYF
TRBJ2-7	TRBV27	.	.	TGTGCCAGCAGCACTGGACAGACCTACGAGCAGTACTTC	CASSTGQTYEQYF
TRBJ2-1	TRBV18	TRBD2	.	TGTGCCAGCTCACCACCTTCTAGCGGGGGTTTTGGTGAGCAGTTCTTC	CASSPPSSGGFGEQFF
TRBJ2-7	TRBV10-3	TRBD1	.	TGTGCCATCAGTGAGTGGGGAGGACAGGGATACGAGCAGTACTTC	CAISEWGGQGYEQYF
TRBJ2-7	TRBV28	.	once	TGTGCCAGCAGTTCGGCGGGACTTAACTACGAGCAGTACTTC	CASSSAGLNYEQYF
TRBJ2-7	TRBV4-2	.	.	TGTGCCAGCAGCCAAGATCTAGTCGACTCCTACGAGCAGTACTTC	CASSQDLVDSYEQYF
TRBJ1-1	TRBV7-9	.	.	TGTGCCAGCAGCTTACTACAGGGTATGAACACTGAAGCTTTCTTT	CASSLLQGMNTEAFF
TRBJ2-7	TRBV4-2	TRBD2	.	TGTGCCAGCAGCACCGAAGCAGCGGGAATCTACGAGCAGTACTTC	CASSTEAAGIYEQYF
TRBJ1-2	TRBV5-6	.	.	TGTGCCAGCAGCTTCAGACAGTCTGGCTATGGCTACACCTTC	CASSFRQSGYGYTF
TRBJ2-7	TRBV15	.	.	TGTGCCACCAGCAGAGTGCGGGGCGAGCAGTACTTC	CATSRVRGEQYF
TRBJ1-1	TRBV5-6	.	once	TGTGCCAGCAGCTTCGGGACATCGAACACTGAAGCTTTCTTT	CASSFGTSNTEAFF
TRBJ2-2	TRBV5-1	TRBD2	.	TGCGCCAGCAGCGGGGGACTAGCGGGAGGATACACCGGGGAGCTGTTTTTT	CASSGGLAGGYTGELFF
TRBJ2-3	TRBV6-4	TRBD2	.	TGTGCCAGCAGTGATGGGGGGGGAGCTTCAGATACGCAGTATTTT	CASSDGGGASDTQYF
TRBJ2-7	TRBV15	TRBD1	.	TGTGCCACCAGCAGCCGGGACAGTGGAGCCTACGAGCAGTACTTC	CATSSRDSGAYEQYF
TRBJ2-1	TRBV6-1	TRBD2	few	TGTGCCAGCATGACTAGCGAACATGCTGGGCAGTTCTTC	CASMTSEHAGQFF
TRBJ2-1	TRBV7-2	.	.	TGTGCCAGCAGCTTCTCGGGGTACAATGAGCAGTTCTTC	CASSFSGYNEQFF
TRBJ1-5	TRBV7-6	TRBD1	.	TGTGCCAGCAGCCTACACGGGACAGGGAATCAGCCCCAGCATTTT	CASSLHGTGNQPQHF
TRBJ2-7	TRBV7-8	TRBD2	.	TGTGCCAGCAACCTTGGGCGGGGGGCGGTTGGTTCCTACGAGCAGTACTTC	CASNLGRGAVGSYEQYF
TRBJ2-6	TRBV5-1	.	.	TGCGCCAGTACTCTCCCGGGACTGCAGTCTGGGGCCAACGTCCTGACTTTC	CASTLPGLQSGANVLTF